This T cell receptor beta chain was identified during a study of T-cell memory formation after mild COVID-19. TCRdb reanalysed the 5' RACE reads using MiXCR and keeps one entry per CDR3 protein. The top ten clones hold about three fifths of a sample with about 13,000 distinct CDR3 sequences, 15% to 20% of them seen once. The CDR3 consists of 12 residues. With 2 bases removed from V and 15 bases from J, the gap between germline ends came to 14 bases. CDR1 and CDR2 (germline): SGHTA, FQGTGA. Study results and caveats: In pre-infection memory, a portion of responding clones appeared, which suggested that cross-reactive memory joined.

Of note for this clonotype: What it binds is not known.

The chain carries TRBV7-3 and TRBJ2-1; D may match TRBD1 or TRBD2 (5 bases each). The receptor was isolated from a man aged 18-30 years who had mild COVID-19 (a few samples of this study predate the infection). Cell type and time point are not known. The sequenced material came from PBMCs or a T cell subset sorted from them (not recorded which). DNA for the CDR3: TGTGCCAGCAGCTTACCCGGGGCCCAGCGGTTCTTC. Protein sequence: CASSLPGAQRFF.